A selection of T cell receptor beta chains follows, all from one sample in a study of blood T cell repertoires in COVID-19. Assay: immunoSEQ multiplex PCR; the TCRdb copy retains only in-frame clones and omits some. This sample has some 130,000 clones, with about 85% found just once. Sequenced input: peripheral blood. The receptor source for this set is a human donor in a cohort sampled during active COVID-19. Both conserved end residues are part of each CDR3. D genes are given only for firm matches. Not every row has a clone size; where given, it reads once, few, many or a size class.

J: TRBJ1-2
D: -
V: TRBV30
size: -
CDR3: CAWSRTGFGYTF
DNA: TGTGCCTGGAGTCGAACAGGGTTTGGCTACACCTTC

J: TRBJ2-7
D: -
V: TRBV6-2/TRBV6-3
size: -
CDR3: CASSYSRGINEQYF
DNA: TGTGCCAGCAGTTACTCCCGGGGGATCAACGAGCAGTACTTC

J: TRBJ2-1
D: TRBD2
V: TRBV5-1
size: once
CDR3: CASSSVASGFYNEQFF
DNA: TGCGCCAGCAGCTCCGTTGCTAGCGGTTTTTACAATGAGCAGTTCTTC

J: TRBJ2-1
D: TRBD1
V: TRBV19
size: -
CDR3: CASSLITGDEQFF
DNA: TGTGCCAGTAGCCTTATTACAGGGGATGAGCAGTTCTTC

J: TRBJ1-2
D: TRBD1
V: TRBV7-8
size: -
CDR3: CASSPAGQGREGYTF
DNA: TGTGCCAGCAGCCCCGCGGGACAGGGGAGGGAGGGCTACACCTTC

J: TRBJ1-2
D: TRBD1
V: TRBV5-1
size: -
CDR3: CASRRGTDYGYTF
DNA: TGCGCCAGCAGACGAGGGACAGACTATGGCTACACCTTC

J: TRBJ2-3
D: TRBD2
V: TRBV3-1/TRBV3-2
size: -
CDR3: CASSQGPAGGDTQYF
DNA: TGTGCCAGCAGCCAAGGTCCAGCGGGGGGAGATACGCAGTATTTT

J: TRBJ2-3
D: TRBD2
V: TRBV2
size: once
CDR3: CASSVFLAGARGQYF
DNA: TGTGCCAGCAGTGTGTTTTTAGCGGGGGCCAGGGGGCAGTATTTT

J: TRBJ2-4
D: -
V: TRBV11-3
size: once
CDR3: CASSHWSEANIQYF
DNA: TGTGCCAGCAGCCACTGGTCGGAGGCAAACATTCAGTACTTC

J: TRBJ1-6
D: -
V: TRBV5-5
size: -
CDR3: CASSPLGQSSYNSPLHF
DNA: TGTGCCAGCAGCCCACTAGGACAGAGCTCCTATAATTCACCCCTCCACTTT

J: TRBJ2-5
D: -
V: TRBV24-1
size: -
CDR3: CATSDTRRSGTQYF
DNA: TGTGCCACCAGTGACACCCGACGCAGCGGGACCCAGTACTTC

J: TRBJ1-1
D: TRBD1
V: TRBV27
size: -
CDR3: CASSRDRGHYTEAFF
DNA: TGTGCCAGCAGTAGAGACAGGGGGCATTACACTGAAGCTTTCTTT

J: TRBJ1-2
D: -
V: TRBV28
size: -
CDR3: CASSLGAGANYGYTF
DNA: TGTGCCAGCAGCCTGGGGGCAGGGGCTAACTATGGCTACACCTTC

J: TRBJ2-5
D: TRBD2
V: TRBV14
size: -
CDR3: CASSHLGLGETQYF
DNA: TGTGCCAGCAGCCATTTGGGACTAGGAGAGACCCAGTACTTC

J: TRBJ2-7
D: TRBD1
V: TRBV19
size: -
CDR3: CASSRSGGPYEQYF
DNA: TGTGCCAGTAGTCGTTCAGGGGGCCCCTACGAGCAGTACTTC

J: TRBJ2-1
D: -
V: TRBV5-1
size: -
CDR3: CASSLAGPNVQFF
DNA: TGCGCCAGCAGCTTGGCGGGTCCGAATGTGCAGTTCTTC

J: TRBJ2-3
D: -
V: TRBV11-2
size: -
CDR3: CASSLDGGSTDTQYF
DNA: TGTGCCAGCAGCTTAGACGGCGGGAGCACAGATACGCAGTATTTT